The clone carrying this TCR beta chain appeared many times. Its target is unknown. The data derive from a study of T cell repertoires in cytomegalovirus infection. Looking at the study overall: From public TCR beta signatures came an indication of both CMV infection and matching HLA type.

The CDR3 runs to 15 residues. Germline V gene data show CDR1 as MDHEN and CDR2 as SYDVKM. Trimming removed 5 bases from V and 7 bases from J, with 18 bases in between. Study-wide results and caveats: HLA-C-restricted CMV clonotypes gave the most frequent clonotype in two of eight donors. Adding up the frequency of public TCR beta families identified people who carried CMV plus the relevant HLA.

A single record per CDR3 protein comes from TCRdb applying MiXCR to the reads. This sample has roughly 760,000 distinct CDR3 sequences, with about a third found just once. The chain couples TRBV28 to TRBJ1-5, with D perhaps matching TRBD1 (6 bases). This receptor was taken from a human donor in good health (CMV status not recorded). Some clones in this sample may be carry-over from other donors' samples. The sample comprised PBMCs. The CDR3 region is CASSGDRGASQPQHF. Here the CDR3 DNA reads TGTGCCAGCAGTGGCGACCGGGGGGCGAGCCAGCCCCAGCATTTT.